The 9 T cell receptor beta chains in this list originate from one sample, sequenced in a study of cytomegalovirus exposure and HLA in healthy donors. Vbeta (60) and Jbeta (13) primers were used in the PCR. Some clones are missing from TCRdb's copy, which holds only in-frame ones; the method was immunoSEQ multiplex PCR. The sample lists some 160,000 clones, over 60% occurring once. The specimen was PBMCs. The receptors stem from a woman aged 25 to 39 in good health and CMV-seronegative.

Of note for this clone: This CDR3 is also generated by other DNA sequences in the sample. The chain joins TRBV5-1 to TRBJ2-2; TRBD1 matches at 8 bases. J was trimmed by 1 base and V by 4 bases; bases with no gene match: 0. Looked up from germline, CDR1 is SGHRS and CDR2 is YFSETQ. This CDR3 region has 14 residues. CDR3: CASSGTGNTGELFF. The CDR3 DNA is TGCGCCAGCAGCGGGACAGGGAACACCGGGGAGCTGTTTTTT. The variable domain in full, completed from reference TRBV5-1 and TRBJ2-2, reads KAGVTQTPRYLIKTRGQQVTLSCSPISGHRSVSWYQQTPGQGLQFLFEYFSETQRNKGNFPGRFSGRQFSNSRSEMNVSTLELGDSALYLCASSGTGNTGELFFGEGSRLTVL.

Concerning this clone: At one end, the junction sequence differs from germline, possibly due to a read error. The chain employs TRBV5-1 and TRBJ1-2, with 9 bases matching TRBD1. Per germline, CDR1 SGHRS and CDR2 YFSETQ. The CDR3 covers 13 residues. The DNA of the CDR3 is TGCGCCAGCAGCTCATCGGGACAGGGATCTTTTTCCTTC. Translating gives CASSSSGQGSFSF.

On this clone: Other DNA sequences in the sample encode the same CDR3. CDR3 in amino acids: CASSLEPRSEQYF. The DNA for the CDR3 is TGTGCCAGCAGCTTAGAGCCCCGAAGTGAGCAGTACTTC. This rearrangement joins TRBV7-2 to TRBJ2-7; D not certain. The CDR3 sequence is 13 residues long. Deletions cut 1 base from V and 7 bases from J, with 11 bases between. CDR1 is SGHTA and CDR2 is FQGNSA in the germline V gene.

The chain couples TRBV18 to TRBJ2-1; 9 positions agree with TRBD1. From germline, CDR1 is KGHSH and CDR2 LQKENI. This CDR3 region has 14 residues. Trimming cost V 7 bases and J 12 bases; bases outside gene matches: 13. The CDR3 sequence: CASFPGTGIHSQFF. CDR3 bases: TGTGCCAGCTTCCCCGGGACAGGGATCCATTCGCAGTTCTTC.

This rearrangement joins TRBV10-3 to TRBJ2-5, with 7 positions matching TRBD1. The CDR3 loop spans 14 amino acids. The ends lost 6 bases at V and 2 bases at J; junction bases unmatched: 6. Germline V gene sequence: CDR1 ENHRY, CDR2 SYGVKD. The CDR3 DNA reads TGTGCCATCAGCGTGCCGGGACAGCAAGAGACCCAGTACTTC. Protein product: CAISVPGQQETQYF.

This clone has a handful of counts. The chain has TRBV4-1 and TRBJ2-1, with 9 bases lining up with TRBD2. After removal of 3 bases from V and 4 bases from J, the junction contained 4 bases not matched to a gene. Germline V CDR1 and CDR2: MGHRA, YSYEKL. The CDR3 is 15 amino acids. The DNA of the CDR3 is TGCGCCAGCAGCCACAGCGGGAGGACTTACAATGAGCAGTTCTTC. As protein: CASSHSGRTYNEQFF.

CDR3 protein: CASSLGERGVYNEQFF. In DNA, the CDR3 is TGCGCCAGCAGCCTGGGAGAGCGGGGGGTCTACAATGAGCAGTTCTTC. The rearrangement links TRBV5-1 to TRBJ2-1; TRBD2 agrees at 9 bases. Unmatched junction bases numbered 8, after V lost 4 bases and J lost 3 bases. The CDR3 extends over 16 amino acids. Germline V gene data show CDR1 as SGHRS and CDR2 as YFSETQ.

The chain is built from TRBV6-5 and TRBJ2-5; a weak D match, TRBD2 (6 bases). V was clipped by 2 bases and J by 5 bases, with 12 bases between them. Germline assignment: CDR1 MNHEY and CDR2 SVGAGI. There are 14 residues in the CDR3. For the CDR3, the DNA is TGTGCCAGCAGTTACGGGGCAGGGAGGGAGACCCAGTACTTC. Translated, it gives CASSYGAGRETQYF.

The chain recombines TRBV27 with TRBJ2-7; 9 bases align to TRBD2. V trimming: 5 bases; J trimming: 5 bases; junction bases outside the gene matches: 16. There are 17 residues in the CDR3. Germline values: CDR1 MNHEY, CDR2 SMNVEV (reference sequence). The CDR3 region is CASSISMGSGRINEQYF. CDR3 coding DNA: TGTGCCAGCAGTATAAGCATGGGAAGCGGGAGGATCAACGAGCAGTACTTC.